The clone carrying this T cell receptor (beta chain) was observed a few times. This CDR3 has 14 amino acids. Germline CDR1 and CDR2: SGHVS and FNYEAQ. V lost 2 bases, J lost 8 bases, and 13 bases lay in between. This sample was taken from a study of blood T cells in healthy people across ages. For the second PCR, which ran for about 6 to 12 cycles, a sample-barcoded 5' primer and a J-beta primer mix were used. Unique molecular identifiers of 12 random nucleotides labeled each cDNA. From the 5' RACE reads, TCRdb called clonotypes with MiXCR, one entry per CDR3 protein. The sample yields roughly 1,100,000 distinct CDR3 sequences, 20% to 25% seen once. This sample was also put to use in a study of T cells of mothers and their children.

This chain connects TRBV7-6 to TRBJ2-1, with a possible D match to TRBD2 (5 bases). The sequencing input was blood. This TCR was sampled from a girl aged 2 to 10 in good health. The CDR3 loop reads CASSLRGLKDEQFF. As DNA, the CDR3 is TGTGCCAGCAGCTTACGGGGATTAAAGGATGAGCAGTTCTTC.